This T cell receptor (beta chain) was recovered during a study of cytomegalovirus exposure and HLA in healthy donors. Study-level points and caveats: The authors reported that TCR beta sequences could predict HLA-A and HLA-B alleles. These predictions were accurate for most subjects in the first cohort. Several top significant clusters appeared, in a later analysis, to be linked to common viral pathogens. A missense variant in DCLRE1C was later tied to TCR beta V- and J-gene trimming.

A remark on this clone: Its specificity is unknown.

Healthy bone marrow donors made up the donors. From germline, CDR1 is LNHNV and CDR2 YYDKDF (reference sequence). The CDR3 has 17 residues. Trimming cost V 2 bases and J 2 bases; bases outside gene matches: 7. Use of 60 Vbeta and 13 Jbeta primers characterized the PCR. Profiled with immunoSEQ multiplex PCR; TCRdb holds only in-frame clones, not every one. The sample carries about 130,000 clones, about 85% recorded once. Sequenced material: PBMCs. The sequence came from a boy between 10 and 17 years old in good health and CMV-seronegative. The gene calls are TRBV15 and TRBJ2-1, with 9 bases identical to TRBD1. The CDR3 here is CATSRTTRDRAYNEQFF. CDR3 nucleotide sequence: TGTGCCACCAGCAGAACAACACGGGACAGGGCCTACAATGAGCAGTTCTTC.